Sequencing of this TCR beta chain was carried out in a study of PD-1 blockade in mismatch repair-deficient tumors. Study as a whole: Enrolled about 2012-2017, patients had progressing, pretreated mismatch repair-deficient cancers of approximately 13 types.

The CDR3 runs to 15 residues. Germline V gives CDR1 SQVTM, CDR2 ANQGSEA. V trimming: 5 bases; J trimming: 2 bases; junction bases outside the gene matches: 9. Study-wide points: Tumor-resident clones, often undetectable pretreatment in blood, expanded then contracted after pembrolizumab.

Assay: immunoSEQ multiplex PCR; the TCRdb copy retains only in-frame clones and omits some. The sample holds about 9,200 clones, roughly 87% seen once. Specified time point: approximately ten-day in vitro stimulation with candidate mutation-associated neoantigen peptide 1. Comment on this clone: Its antigen is currently unknown.

The sequences come from cells cultured in vitro, collected from a patient treated with pembrolizumab. This TCR was sampled from an adult with mismatch repair-deficient cancer. This chain joins TRBV29-1 and TRBJ2-7, with 10 bases that match TRBD1. DNA of the CDR3: TGCAGCGTTTCCCAGAGCGGACAGGGGGCCTACGAGCAGTACTTC. Encoded protein: CSVSQSGQGAYEQYF.